A single sample gave rise to the 30 T cell receptor beta chains below, sequenced in a study of T cell changes during pregnancy in multiple sclerosis. Repertoires were generated with immunoSEQ multiplex PCR, while TCRdb's copy carries only in-frame clones and drops some. The sample has over 30,000 clones, about 90% seen once; the top ten hold 0.5% to 0.85%. The source was CD4+ T cells from peripheral blood mononuclear cells, collected in the second trimester of pregnancy. The receptors shown here come from a female donor in good health, enrolled as a control in a pregnancy study.

A few counts support this clone. This sequence joins TRBV19 and TRBJ1-1; a weak D match, TRBD1 (6 bases). V gave up 4 bases and J gave up 1 base, with 13 bases separating them. Germline CDR1 is LNHDA and CDR2 is SQIVND (reference sequence). This CDR3 contains 15 residues. The CDR3: CASSTLGQKNTEAFF. CDR3 DNA: TGTGCCAGTAGTACGTTAGGACAGAAGAACACTGAAGCTTTCTTT.

The V call is TRBV5-1, the J call TRBJ1-2, with D uncertain. This CDR3 has 15 amino acids. V was trimmed by 2 bases and J by 3 bases, leaving 14 bases between them. Germline V gene data show CDR1 as SGHRS and CDR2 as YFSETQ. The CDR3 bases are TGCGCCAGCAGCTTCGGGCAGGTCGGGGACTATGGCTACACCTTC. Translating gives CASSFGQVGDYGYTF.

The V gene is TRBV5-1, the J gene TRBJ2-1; 9 positions agree with TRBD1. Germline V gene lookup returns CDR1 SGHRS and CDR2 YFSETQ. Trimming at V came to 2 bases and at J to 4 bases, leaving 7 bases not matched to a gene. This CDR3 is 16 amino acids long. The CDR3, as DNA: TGCGCCAGCAGCTTCCGGACAGGGGTTGGTTACAATGAGCAGTTCTTC. Its protein product is CASSFRTGVGYNEQFF.

The V gene is TRBV19, the J gene TRBJ1-5; tentative D call: TRBD1 (5 bases). The CDR3 runs to 17 residues. Germline-derived CDR1 and CDR2 are LNHDA and SQIVND (reference sequence). V shed 1 base and J shed 3 bases, with 16 bases lying between them. In DNA, the CDR3 is TGTGCCAGTAGTATAGGGGGTCCTGGGGCCGTCAATCAGCCCCAGCATTTT. It encodes CASSIGGPGAVNQPQHF.

V is TRBV4-3 and J is TRBJ1-2; no clear D gene. The CDR3 is 13 residues long. Germline CDR1 reads LGHNA; CDR2 reads YSLEER. With 1 base removed from V and 8 bases from J, the gap between germline ends came to 11 bases. Written as DNA, the CDR3 is TGCGCCAGCAGCCAAGTGCTCTCTGCGGGCTACACCTTC. This codes for CASSQVLSAGYTF.

The chain recombines TRBV27 with TRBJ1-1; D uncertain. This CDR3 spans 14 amino acids. V was clipped by 1 base and J by 6 bases, with 12 bases between them. Germline-derived CDR1 and CDR2 are MNHEY and SMNVEV (reference sequence). The CDR3 reads CASSLWEGRSEAFF. CDR3 in DNA: TGTGCCAGCAGTTTATGGGAGGGAAGGTCTGAAGCTTTCTTT.

J is TRBJ1-6 and V is TRBV7-2; possible D gene TRBD1, 6 bases. Deletions cut 2 bases from V and 10 bases from J, with 12 bases between. Germline CDR1 SGHTA, CDR2 FQGNSA. The CDR3 totals 14 residues. CDR3 loop: CASSLPGEYSPLHF. CDR3 nucleotide sequence: TGTGCCAGCAGCTTACCAGGGGAGTACTCACCCCTCCACTTT.

The gene calls are TRBV28 and TRBJ1-2, with TRBD1 as a possible D gene (5 bases). This CDR3 spans 14 amino acids. V lost 6 bases and J 5 bases, leaving 16 bases between the germline ends. The germline CDR1 and CDR2 sequences are MDHEN and SYDVKM. CDR3 amino acids: CASSPREEEYGYTF. CDR3 coding DNA: TGTGCCAGCAGCCCCAGGGAAGAAGAGTATGGCTACACCTTC.

This chain links TRBV4-1 with TRBJ1-5; perhaps TRBD1 as D (5 bases). This CDR3 is 13 amino acids long. Germline V gives CDR1 MGHRA, CDR2 YSYEKL. The V end lost 4 bases, the J end lost 3 bases, and 7 bases lay between the germline ends. The CDR3 DNA is TGCGCCAGCAGCCCGACAGACAATCAGCCCCAGCATTTT. Translated: CASSPTDNQPQHF.

The rearrangement links TRBV5-1 to TRBJ2-3, with D tentatively TRBD2 (5 bases). Germline V CDR1 and CDR2: SGHRS, YFSETQ. Trimming stripped 4 bases from V and 6 bases from J, with 12 bases between. The CDR3 consists of 13 residues. The CDR3 sequence is CASSDGIDDTQYF. CDR3 coding DNA: TGCGCCAGCAGCGACGGGATAGATGATACGCAGTATTTT.

This clone appeared a single time. The chain recombines TRBV4-3 with TRBJ1-3; TRBD1 matches 7 bases. The length of the CDR3 is 16 residues. In germline, CDR1 is LGHNA, CDR2 YSLEER. Trimming cost V 5 bases and J 0 bases; bases outside gene matches: 7. In nucleotides, the CDR3 is TGCGCCAGCAGCGATGTACGGGACAGCTCTGGAAACACCATATATTTT. This codes for CASSDVRDSSGNTIYF.

In its sample, this clone was seen once. The chain carries TRBV9 and TRBJ2-2, with D tentatively TRBD1 (6 bases). Germline CDR1 and CDR2: SGDLS and YYNGEE. The V end lost 3 bases, the J end lost 5 bases, and 11 bases lay between the germline ends. CDR3 length: 14 amino acids. CDR3 region: CASSGYRETGELFF. DNA for the CDR3: TGTGCCAGCAGCGGATACAGGGAAACCGGGGAGCTGTTTTTT.

This clone is a singleton in its sample. The rearrangement links TRBV5-8 to TRBJ2-6, with a weak D call TRBD1 (7 bases). Germline values: CDR1 SGHTS, CDR2 YDEGEE. The V gene lost 7 bases and the J gene lost 4 bases, with 15 bases spanning the gap. The CDR3 totals 15 residues. DNA of the CDR3: TGTGCCAGCTGGAGGGGGCAGAGGGGGGCCAACGTCCTGACTTTC. Protein product: CASWRGQRGANVLTF.

This rearrangement joins TRBV6-5 to TRBJ1-4; D is unresolved. Trimming stripped 6 bases from V and 0 bases from J, with 11 bases between. Germline CDR1 and CDR2: MNHEY and SVGAGI. The CDR3 spans 15 residues. As DNA, the CDR3 is TGTGCCAGCAGGCCGAGGCTTGCAACTAATGAAAAACTGTTTTTT. Residues: CASRPRLATNEKLFF.

To note about this clone: Other DNA sequences from this sample encode an identical CDR3 as well. This rearrangement joins TRBV18 to TRBJ2-5; 8 bases line up with TRBD1. Germline-derived CDR1 and CDR2 are KGHSH and LQKENI. CDR3 size: 14 residues. J lost 5 bases, V lost 3 bases, and 5 bases had no gene match. DNA for the CDR3: TGTGCCAGCTCACCTGGACAGGGCAGGGAGACCCAGTACTTC. Its protein product is CASSPGQGRETQYF. The variable domain in full, completed from reference TRBV18 and TRBJ2-5, reads NAGVMQNPRHLVRRRGQEARLRCSPMKGHSHVYWYRQLPEEGLKFMVYLQKENIIDESGMPKERFSAEFPKEGPSILRIQQVVRGDSAAYFCASSPGQGRETQYFGPGTRLLVL.

J is TRBJ2-3 and V is TRBV6-1; no clear D. Germline V gene sequence: CDR1 MNHNS, CDR2 SASEGT. The CDR3 is 14 residues long. The V end was cut by 7 bases, the J end by 8 bases, with 19 bases between. The CDR3 DNA reads TGTGCCAGCACACCCCCGACGGTTACGGGTACGCAGTATTTT. Amino acid sequence: CASTPPTVTGTQYF.

In its sample, this clone was seen once. At one end the junction does not follow the germline gene, possibly because of a read error. This chain connects TRBV11-2 to TRBJ2-3; D is unclear. This CDR3 spans 12 amino acids. Germline lookup yields CDR1 SGHAT and CDR2 FQNNGV. Here the CDR3 reads CASSLLTSSMHF. The CDR3 DNA reads TGTGCCAGCAGCTTACTAACCTCCTCCATGCATTTT.

In its sample, this clone was seen a few times. The V call is TRBV7-2, the J call TRBJ2-7; TRBD1 aligns across 7 bases. Germline CDR1 is SGHTA and CDR2 is FQGNSA. The CDR3 is made up of 14 amino acids. The ends lost 5 bases at V and 2 bases at J; junction bases unmatched: 6. The CDR3 loop is CASSPGQAPYEQYF. The CDR3 DNA reads as TGTGCCAGCAGCCCAGGACAGGCCCCCTACGAGCAGTACTTC.

The chain links TRBV11-1 to TRBJ2-5, with 9 bases aligning to TRBD1. V was pared by 5 bases and J by 5 bases, with 6 bases of the junction left unmatched. The CDR3 loop spans 14 amino acids. Germline CDR1 and CDR2: SGHAT and FQDESV (reference sequence). The CDR3 nucleotides read TGTGCCAGCAGCAAAGGACAGGGGCAGGAGACCCAGTACTTC. Amino acids: CASSKGQGQETQYF.

This sequence joins TRBV11-2 and TRBJ1-6, with D perhaps matching TRBD1 (6 bases). The CDR3 has 19 residues. Per germline, CDR1 SGHAT and CDR2 FQNNGV. The V gene lost 4 bases and the J gene lost 0 bases, with 19 bases spanning the gap. CDR3 residues: CASSSRWGQGSSYNSPLHF. As DNA, the CDR3 is TGTGCCAGCAGCTCTAGATGGGGGCAGGGGAGCTCCTATAATTCACCCCTCCACTTT.

The chain uses TRBV7-9 and TRBJ1-1, with 11 bases fitting TRBD1. Germline V gene data show CDR1 as SEHNR and CDR2 as FQNEAQ (reference sequence). V lost 5 bases, J lost 4 bases, and 3 bases stayed unmatched. This CDR3 spans 14 amino acids. CDR3: CASSPGQGVTEAFF. CDR3 DNA sequence: TGTGCCAGCAGCCCGGGACAGGGGGTCACTGAAGCTTTCTTT. The complete variable domain, with remaining parts taken from reference TRBV7-9 and TRBJ1-1, reads DTGVSQNPRHKITKRGQNVTFRCDPISEHNRLYWYRQTLGQGPEFLTYFQNEAQLEKSRLLSDRFSAERPKGSFSTLEIQRTEQGDSAMYLCASSPGQGVTEAFFGQGTRLTVV.

V gene TRBV9 combines with J gene TRBJ2-1, with 7 bases matching TRBD1. Germline V gene sequence: CDR1 SGDLS, CDR2 YYNGEE. The CDR3 runs to 16 residues. V lost 4 bases to trimming and J lost 3 bases; unmatched junction nucleotides: 10. CDR3 nucleotides: TGTGCCAGCAGCCCTATCCCCGCAGGGGGCTACAATGAGCAGTTCTTC. Translation: CASSPIPAGGYNEQFF.

J is TRBJ1-1 and V is TRBV7-3; the D is unclear. The CDR3 loop spans 14 amino acids. Germline CDR1 and CDR2: SGHTA and FQGTGA. V lost 7 bases, J lost 4 bases, and 16 bases lay in between. For the CDR3, the DNA is TGTGCCAGCACCGAGGGAGGGTGGGCCACTGAAGCTTTCTTT. This encodes CASTEGGWATEAFF.

The chain recombines TRBV27 with TRBJ2-3; no clear D gene. Germline lookup yields CDR1 MNHEY and CDR2 SMNVEV (reference sequence). Trimming took 6 bases from V and 5 from J, leaving 15 bases between them. The CDR3 spans 14 residues. The CDR3 coding sequence is TGTGCCAGCAGGACGTGGGCCCGGCGAGATACGCAGTATTTT. Translation gives CASRTWARRDTQYF.

With regard to this clone: A junction boundary mismatches the germline segment, possibly from a read error. This chain uses TRBV20-1 with TRBJ2-1; the D is unclear. The CDR3 length is 11 residues. CDR1 and CDR2 from the germline V gene are DFQATT and SNEGSKA (reference sequence). The CDR3 spells CSAGEPAEQFF. In nucleotides, the CDR3 is TGCAGTGCTGGAGAACCTGCGGAGCAGTTCTTC.

The J gene is TRBJ2-5, the V gene TRBV7-9; D is possibly TRBD2 (6 bases). This CDR3 has 14 amino acids. Looked up from germline, CDR1 is SEHNR and CDR2 is FQNEAQ (reference sequence). V shed 5 bases and J shed 3 bases, with 13 bases lying between them. The DNA of the CDR3 is TGTGCCAGCAGCCCCGGGACTGGGAAAGAGACCCAGTACTTC. Translated, it gives CASSPGTGKETQYF.

J is TRBJ2-5 and V is TRBV5-1, with D perhaps TRBD1 (5 bases). The CDR3 has 14 amino acids. V was cut by 0 bases and J by 5 bases, with 11 bases left in between. Germline V lookup: CDR1 SGHRS, CDR2 YFSETQ. The CDR3 spells CASSLGGSGETQYF. CDR3 DNA sequence: TGCGCCAGCAGCTTGGGTGGGTCAGGGGAGACCCAGTACTTC.

The chain uses TRBV28 and TRBJ1-1; no reliable D call. Between the trimmed V and J ends, which lost 6 bases and 4 bases, there was a span of 9 bases. The CDR3 spans 12 residues. Germline CDR1 is MDHEN and CDR2 is SYDVKM. The CDR3 region is CASRPGFTEAFF. CDR3 coding DNA: TGTGCCAGCAGGCCCGGTTTCACTGAAGCTTTCTTT.

The sample holds one count of this clone. The chain is built from TRBV29-1 and TRBJ1-1; 7 bases are a match to TRBD1. The CDR3 consists of 13 residues. Germline trimming cut 5 bases from V and 0 bases from J; bases unmatched to any gene: 3. Germline lookup yields CDR1 SQVTM and CDR2 ANQGSEA. The CDR3 DNA is TGCAGCGTTCTGGGACAGTTGAACACTGAAGCTTTCTTT. This translates into CSVLGQLNTEAFF.

The chain uses TRBV6-6 and TRBJ2-1; D might be TRBD2 (6 bases). V lost 6 bases and J 0 bases, leaving 12 bases between the germline ends. Germline lookup yields CDR1 MNHNY and CDR2 SVGAGI (reference sequence). The CDR3 sequence is 15 residues long. CDR3 sequence: CASRPPRGSYNEQFF. The CDR3 region has the DNA TGTGCCAGCAGACCCCCGCGGGGCTCCTACAATGAGCAGTTCTTC.